These 3 T cell receptor beta chains originate from one sample sequenced in a study of blood T cell repertoires in COVID-19. Here immunoSEQ multiplex PCR was the method, and the copy in TCRdb shows in-frame clones only, minus some. The table has 65,000 to 85,000 clones, 83% seen once. What was sequenced was peripheral blood. The receptors here all came from a man aged 45 to 65 with active COVID-19.

The rearrangement uses TRBV30 and TRBJ2-2; 10 nucleotides align to TRBD2. Germline V lookup: CDR1 GTSNPN, CDR2 SVGIG (reference sequence). After removal of 4 bases from V and 6 bases from J, the junction contained 11 bases not matched to a gene. The length of the CDR3 is 16 residues. This CDR3 is CAWNGLAGVRAGELFF. The DNA for the CDR3 is TGTGCCTGGAACGGGCTAGCGGGAGTCAGGGCCGGGGAGCTGTTTTTT.

This clone is a singleton in its sample. The rearrangement joins TRBV7-2 to TRBJ2-7; TRBD2 matches 8 bases. J lost 6 bases, V lost 5 bases, and 18 bases had no gene match. The CDR3 runs to 17 residues. The germline gives CDR1 SGHTA, CDR2 FQGNSA. The CDR3 nucleotides are TGTGCCAGCAGCCCGTGGGGACTAGGAAGGCGGTTTGGCGAGCAGTACTTC. Residues: CASSPWGLGRRFGEQYF.

The chain uses TRBV24-1 and TRBJ2-3; perhaps TRBD1 as D (5 bases). Trimming removed 4 bases from V and 4 bases from J, with 8 bases in between. CDR1 KGHDR and CDR2 SFDVKD come from the germline V gene. The CDR3 covers 13 residues. This chain's CDR3 is CATSELGADTQYF. For the CDR3, the DNA is TGTGCCACCAGTGAGTTAGGGGCAGATACGCAGTATTTT.